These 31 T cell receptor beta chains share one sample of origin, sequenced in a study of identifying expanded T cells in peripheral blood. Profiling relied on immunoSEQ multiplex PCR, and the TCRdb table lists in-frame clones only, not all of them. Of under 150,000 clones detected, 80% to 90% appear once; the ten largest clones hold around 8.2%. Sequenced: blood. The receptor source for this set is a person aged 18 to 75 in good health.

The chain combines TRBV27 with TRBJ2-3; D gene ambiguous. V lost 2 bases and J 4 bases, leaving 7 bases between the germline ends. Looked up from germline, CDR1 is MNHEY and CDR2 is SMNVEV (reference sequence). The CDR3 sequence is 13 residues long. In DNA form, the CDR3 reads TGTGCCAGCAGTTTAATAGCAGCAGATACGCAGTATTTT. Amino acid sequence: CASSLIAADTQYF.

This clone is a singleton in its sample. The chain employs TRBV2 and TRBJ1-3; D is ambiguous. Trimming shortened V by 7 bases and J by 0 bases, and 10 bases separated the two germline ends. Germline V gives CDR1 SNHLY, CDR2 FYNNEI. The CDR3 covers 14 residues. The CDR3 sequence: CASTVFNSGNTIYF. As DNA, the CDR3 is TGTGCCAGCACCGTTTTTAACTCTGGAAACACCATATATTTT.

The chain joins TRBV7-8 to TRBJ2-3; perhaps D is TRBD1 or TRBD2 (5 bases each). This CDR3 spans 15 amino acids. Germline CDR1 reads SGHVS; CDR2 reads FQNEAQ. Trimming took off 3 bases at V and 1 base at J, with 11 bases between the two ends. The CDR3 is CASSFEGMGTDTQYF. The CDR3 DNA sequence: TGTGCCAGCAGCTTCGAGGGGATGGGCACAGATACGCAGTATTTT.

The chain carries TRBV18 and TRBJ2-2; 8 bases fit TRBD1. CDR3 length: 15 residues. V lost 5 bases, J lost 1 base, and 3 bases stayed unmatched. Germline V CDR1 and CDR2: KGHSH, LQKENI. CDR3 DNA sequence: TGTGCCAGCTCAAGGGACAGGAGGAACACCGGGGAGCTGTTTTTT. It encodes CASSRDRRNTGELFF.

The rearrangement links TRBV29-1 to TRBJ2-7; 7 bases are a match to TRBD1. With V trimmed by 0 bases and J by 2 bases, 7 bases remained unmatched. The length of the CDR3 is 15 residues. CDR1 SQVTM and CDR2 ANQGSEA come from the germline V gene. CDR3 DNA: TGCAGCGTTGAAGATCTTCAGGGGGTCACCTACGAGCAGTACTTC. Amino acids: CSVEDLQGVTYEQYF.

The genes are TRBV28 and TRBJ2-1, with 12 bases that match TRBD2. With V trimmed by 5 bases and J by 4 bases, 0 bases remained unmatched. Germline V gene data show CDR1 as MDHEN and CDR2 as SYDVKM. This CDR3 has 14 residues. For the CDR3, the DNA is TGTGCCAGCAGTCTAGCGGGGGGGTACAATGAGCAGTTCTTC. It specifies CASSLAGGYNEQFF.

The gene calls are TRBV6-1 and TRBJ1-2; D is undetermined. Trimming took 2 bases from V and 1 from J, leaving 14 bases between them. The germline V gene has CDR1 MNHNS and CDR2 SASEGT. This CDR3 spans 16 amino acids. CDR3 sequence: CASSELSTEYNYGYTF. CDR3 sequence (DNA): TGTGCCAGCAGTGAACTATCAACAGAGTATAACTATGGCTACACCTTC.

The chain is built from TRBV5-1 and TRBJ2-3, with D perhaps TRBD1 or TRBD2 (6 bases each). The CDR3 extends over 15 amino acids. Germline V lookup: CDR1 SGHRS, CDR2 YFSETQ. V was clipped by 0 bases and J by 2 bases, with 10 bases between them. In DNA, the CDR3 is TGCGCCAGCAGCTTGGCGGGGGCGAACACAGATACGCAGTATTTT. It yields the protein CASSLAGANTDTQYF.

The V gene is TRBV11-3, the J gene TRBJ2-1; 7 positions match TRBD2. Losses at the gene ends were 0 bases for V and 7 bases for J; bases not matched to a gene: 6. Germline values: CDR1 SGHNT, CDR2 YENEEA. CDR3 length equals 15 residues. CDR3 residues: CASSLDRLAGNEQFF. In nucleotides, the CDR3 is TGTGCCAGCAGCTTAGATCGGTTAGCGGGTAATGAGCAGTTCTTC.

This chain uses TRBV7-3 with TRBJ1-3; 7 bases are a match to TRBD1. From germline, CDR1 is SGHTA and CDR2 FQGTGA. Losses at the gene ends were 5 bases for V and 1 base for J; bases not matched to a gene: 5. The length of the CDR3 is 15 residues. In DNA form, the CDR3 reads TGTGCCAGCAGCCTGGACAGGACTTCTGGAAACACCATATATTTT. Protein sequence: CASSLDRTSGNTIYF.

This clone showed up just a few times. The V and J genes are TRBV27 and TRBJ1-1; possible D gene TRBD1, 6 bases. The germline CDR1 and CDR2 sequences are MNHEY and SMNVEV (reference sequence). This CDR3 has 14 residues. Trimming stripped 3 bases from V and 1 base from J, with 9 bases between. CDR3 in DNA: TGTGCCAGCAGTTTCGGGACACCGAACACTGAAGCTTTCTTT. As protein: CASSFGTPNTEAFF.

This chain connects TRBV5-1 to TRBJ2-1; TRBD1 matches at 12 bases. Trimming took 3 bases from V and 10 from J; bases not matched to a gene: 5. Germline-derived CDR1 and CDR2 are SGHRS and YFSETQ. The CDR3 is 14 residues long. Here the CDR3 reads CASSWGQGAGEQFF. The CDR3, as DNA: TGCGCCAGCAGCTGGGGACAGGGGGCCGGAGAGCAGTTCTTC.

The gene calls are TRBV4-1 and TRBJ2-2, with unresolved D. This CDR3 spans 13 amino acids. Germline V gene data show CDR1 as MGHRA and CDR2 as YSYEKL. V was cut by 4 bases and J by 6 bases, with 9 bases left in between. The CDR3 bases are TGCGCCAGCAGCCTCACCCTTTCCGGGGAGCTGTTTTTT. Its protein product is CASSLTLSGELFF.

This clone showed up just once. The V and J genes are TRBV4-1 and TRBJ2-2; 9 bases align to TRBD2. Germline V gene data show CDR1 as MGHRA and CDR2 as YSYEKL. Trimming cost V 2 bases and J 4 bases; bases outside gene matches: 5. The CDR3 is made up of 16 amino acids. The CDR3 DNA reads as TGCGCCAGCAGCCAATATAGCGGGAGCCGCACCGGGGAGCTGTTTTTT. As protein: CASSQYSGSRTGELFF.

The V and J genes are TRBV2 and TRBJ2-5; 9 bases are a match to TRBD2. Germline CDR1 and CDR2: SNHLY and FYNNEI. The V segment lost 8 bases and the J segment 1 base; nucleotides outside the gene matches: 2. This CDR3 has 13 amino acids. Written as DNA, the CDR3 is TGTGCCAGCGGGCGGGAGGGCCAAGAGACCCAGTACTTC. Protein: CASGREGQETQYF.

In DNA, the CDR3 is TGTGCCAGCTCACCACCCCTAGCGGGCACAGATACGCAGTATTTT. This sequence encodes CASSPPLAGTDTQYF. V gene TRBV18 combines with J gene TRBJ2-3, with 7 bases matching TRBD2. Trimming cost V 0 bases and J 1 base; bases outside gene matches: 1. Per the germline V gene, CDR1 is KGHSH and CDR2 is LQKENI. The CDR3 extends over 15 amino acids.

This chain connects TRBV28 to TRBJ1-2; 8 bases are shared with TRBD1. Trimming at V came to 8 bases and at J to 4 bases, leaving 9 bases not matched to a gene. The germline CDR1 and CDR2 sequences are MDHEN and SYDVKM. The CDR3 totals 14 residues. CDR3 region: CASRTGPEGYGYTF. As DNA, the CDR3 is TGTGCCAGCCGGACAGGGCCTGAAGGCTATGGCTACACCTTC.

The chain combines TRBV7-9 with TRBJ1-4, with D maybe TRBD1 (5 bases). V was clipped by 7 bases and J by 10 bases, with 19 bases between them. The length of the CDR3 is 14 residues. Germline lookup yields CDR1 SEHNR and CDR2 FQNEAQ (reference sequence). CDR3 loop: CASILGGGDGKLFF. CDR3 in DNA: TGTGCCAGCATCCTAGGTGGAGGGGATGGAAAACTGTTTTTT.

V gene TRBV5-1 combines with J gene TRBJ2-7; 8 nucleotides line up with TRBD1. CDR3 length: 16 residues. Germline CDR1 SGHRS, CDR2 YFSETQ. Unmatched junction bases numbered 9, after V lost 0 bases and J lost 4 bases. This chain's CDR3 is CASSLERSRGRYEQYF. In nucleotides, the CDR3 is TGCGCCAGCAGCTTGGAGCGAAGCAGGGGGCGATACGAGCAGTACTTC.

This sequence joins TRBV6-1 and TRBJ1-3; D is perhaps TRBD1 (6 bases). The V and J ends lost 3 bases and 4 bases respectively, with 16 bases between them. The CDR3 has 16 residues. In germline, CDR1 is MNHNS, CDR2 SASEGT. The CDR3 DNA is TGTGCCAGCAGTGACGGAAAGGGGGTTAGGGGAAACACCATATATTTT. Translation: CASSDGKGVRGNTIYF.

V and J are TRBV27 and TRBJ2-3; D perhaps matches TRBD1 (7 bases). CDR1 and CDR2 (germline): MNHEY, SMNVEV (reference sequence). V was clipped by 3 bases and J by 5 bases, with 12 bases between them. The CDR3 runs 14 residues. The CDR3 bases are TGTGCCAGCAGTTTTAGGAGGGACAGAGATACGCAGTATTTT. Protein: CASSFRRDRDTQYF.

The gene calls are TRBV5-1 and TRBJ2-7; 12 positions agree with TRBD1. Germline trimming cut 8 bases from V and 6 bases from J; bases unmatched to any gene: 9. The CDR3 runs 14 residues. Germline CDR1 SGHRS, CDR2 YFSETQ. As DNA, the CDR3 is TGCGCCAGTAAAGCGGGGACAGGGGGCGTCGAGCAGTACTTC. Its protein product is CASKAGTGGVEQYF.

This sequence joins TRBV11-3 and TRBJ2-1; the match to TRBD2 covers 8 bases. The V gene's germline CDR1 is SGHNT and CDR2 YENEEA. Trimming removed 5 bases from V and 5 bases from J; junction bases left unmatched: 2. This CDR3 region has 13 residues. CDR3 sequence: CASSRGGNNEQFF. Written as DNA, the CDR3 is TGTGCCAGCAGCCGGGGGGGAAACAATGAGCAGTTCTTC.

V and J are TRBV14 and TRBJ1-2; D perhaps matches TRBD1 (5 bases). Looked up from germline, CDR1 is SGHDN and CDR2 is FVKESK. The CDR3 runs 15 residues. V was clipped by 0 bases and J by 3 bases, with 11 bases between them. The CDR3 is CASSQDSGRDYGYTF. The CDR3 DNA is TGTGCCAGCAGCCAAGATTCCGGCAGGGACTATGGCTACACCTTC.

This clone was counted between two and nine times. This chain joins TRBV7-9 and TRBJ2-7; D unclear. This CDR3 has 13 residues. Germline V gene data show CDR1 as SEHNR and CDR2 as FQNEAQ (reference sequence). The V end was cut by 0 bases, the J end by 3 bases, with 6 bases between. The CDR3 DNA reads TGTGCCAGCAGCTTAGCGCAAGGCTACGAGCAGTACTTC. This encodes CASSLAQGYEQYF.

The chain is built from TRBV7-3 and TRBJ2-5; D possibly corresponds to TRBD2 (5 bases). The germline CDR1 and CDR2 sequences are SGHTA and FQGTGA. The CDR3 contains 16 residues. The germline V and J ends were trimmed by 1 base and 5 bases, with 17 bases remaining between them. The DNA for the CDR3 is TGTGCCAGCAGCTTAAATCCGGGATCGCCCGGGGAGACCCAGTACTTC. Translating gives CASSLNPGSPGETQYF.

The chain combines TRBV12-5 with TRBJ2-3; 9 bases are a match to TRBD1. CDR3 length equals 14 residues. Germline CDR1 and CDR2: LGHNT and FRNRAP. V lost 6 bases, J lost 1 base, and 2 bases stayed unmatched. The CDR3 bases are TGTGCTAGTGGGCGGACAGGGGGCACAGATACGCAGTATTTT. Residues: CASGRTGGTDTQYF.

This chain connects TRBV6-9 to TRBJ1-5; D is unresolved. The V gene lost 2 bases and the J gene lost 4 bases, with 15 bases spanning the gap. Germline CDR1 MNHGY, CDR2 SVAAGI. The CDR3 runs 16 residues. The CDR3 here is CASSYKVGRRNQPQHF. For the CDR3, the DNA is TGTGCCAGCAGTTATAAGGTGGGAAGGAGAAATCAGCCCCAGCATTTT.

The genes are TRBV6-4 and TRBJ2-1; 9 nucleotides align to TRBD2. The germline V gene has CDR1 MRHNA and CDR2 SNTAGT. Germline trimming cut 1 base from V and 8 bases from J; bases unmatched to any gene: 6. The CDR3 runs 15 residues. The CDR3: CASSDFAGGPYEQFF. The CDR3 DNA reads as TGTGCCAGCAGTGACTTTGCGGGGGGGCCGTATGAGCAGTTCTTC.

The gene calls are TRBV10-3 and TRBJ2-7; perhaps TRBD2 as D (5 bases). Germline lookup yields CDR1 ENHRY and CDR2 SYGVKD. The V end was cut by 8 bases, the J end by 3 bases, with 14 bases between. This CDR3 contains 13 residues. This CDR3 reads CAIRGSNNYEQYF. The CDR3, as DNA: TGTGCCATCCGAGGGAGCAATAACTACGAGCAGTACTTC.

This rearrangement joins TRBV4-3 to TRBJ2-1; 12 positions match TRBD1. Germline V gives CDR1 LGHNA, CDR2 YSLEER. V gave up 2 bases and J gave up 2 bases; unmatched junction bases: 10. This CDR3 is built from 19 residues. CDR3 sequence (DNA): TGCGCCAGCAGCCAAATTATGGCCGGGGACAGGGGGCCCTACAATGAGCAGTTCTTC. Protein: CASSQIMAGDRGPYNEQFF.